This TCR beta chain came from a study of graft-versus-host responses after intestinal transplantation. TCRdb keeps only in-frame clones here, not all; method: immunoSEQ multiplex PCR. The sample carries around 90,000 clones, just under 95% recorded once. This clone was detected only once. Its antigen is still unknown. The ends were cut back, 7 bases at V and 4 bases at J, with 10 bases in the middle. CDR3 size: 12 residues. The germline CDR1 and CDR2 sequences are SQVTM and ANQGSEA. The source is a human donor who was the organ donor for an intestinal transplant. The sequenced sample was unstimulated CD8+ T cells sorted from spleen or lymph node cells, obtained before transplant. The rearrangement uses TRBV29-1 and TRBJ1-4, with D perhaps matching TRBD1 (6 bases). The CDR3 loop is CSGRGGNEKLFF. CDR3 bases: TGCAGCGGCAGGGGTGGTAATGAAAAACTGTTTTTT.